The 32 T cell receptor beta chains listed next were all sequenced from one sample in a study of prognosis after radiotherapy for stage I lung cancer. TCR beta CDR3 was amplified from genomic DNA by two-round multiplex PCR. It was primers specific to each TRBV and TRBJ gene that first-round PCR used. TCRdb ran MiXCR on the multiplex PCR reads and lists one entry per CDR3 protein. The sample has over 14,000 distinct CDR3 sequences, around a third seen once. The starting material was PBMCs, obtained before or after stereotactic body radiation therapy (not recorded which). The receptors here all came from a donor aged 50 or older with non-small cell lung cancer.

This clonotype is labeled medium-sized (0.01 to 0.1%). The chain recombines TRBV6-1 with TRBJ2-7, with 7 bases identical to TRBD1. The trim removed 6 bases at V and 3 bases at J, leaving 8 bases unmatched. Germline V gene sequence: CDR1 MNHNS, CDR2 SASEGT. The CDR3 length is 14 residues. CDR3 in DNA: TGTGCCAGCAGATTCCGGGACAGAGGCTACGAGCAGTACTTC. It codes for CASRFRDRGYEQYF.

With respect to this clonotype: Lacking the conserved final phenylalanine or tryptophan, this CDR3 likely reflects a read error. The CDR3 here is CASSPGTRSETQYL. The CDR3 coding sequence is TGTGCCAGCAGCCCGGGGACCCGGAGCGAGACCCAGTACCTC. The chain uses TRBV5-4 and TRBJ2-5, with D tentatively TRBD1 or TRBD2 (5 bases each). Trimming removed 4 bases from V and 5 bases from J, with 15 bases in between. There are 14 residues in the CDR3. Germline V CDR1 and CDR2: SGHNT, YYREEE (reference sequence).

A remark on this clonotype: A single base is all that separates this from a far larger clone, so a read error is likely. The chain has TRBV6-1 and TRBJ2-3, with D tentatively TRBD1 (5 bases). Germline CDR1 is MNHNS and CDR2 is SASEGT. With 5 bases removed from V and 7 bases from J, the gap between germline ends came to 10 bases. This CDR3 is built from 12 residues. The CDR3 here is CASSYQGYTQYF. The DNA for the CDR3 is TGTGCCAGCAGTTACCAGGGATATACGCAGTATTTT.

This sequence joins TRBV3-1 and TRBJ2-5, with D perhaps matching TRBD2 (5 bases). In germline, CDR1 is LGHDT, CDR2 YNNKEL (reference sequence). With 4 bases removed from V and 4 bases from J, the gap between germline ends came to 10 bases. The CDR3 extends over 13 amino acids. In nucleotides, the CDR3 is TGTGCCAGCAGCCGGGGTGGAGGAGAGACCCAGTACTTC. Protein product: CASSRGGGETQYF.

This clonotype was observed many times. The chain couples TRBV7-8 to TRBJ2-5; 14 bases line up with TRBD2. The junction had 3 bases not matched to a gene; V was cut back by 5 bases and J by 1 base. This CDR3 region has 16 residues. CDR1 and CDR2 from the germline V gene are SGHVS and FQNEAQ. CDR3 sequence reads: CASSPGLAGVQETQYF. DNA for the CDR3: TGTGCCAGCAGCCCGGGACTAGCGGGGGTCCAAGAGACCCAGTACTTC.

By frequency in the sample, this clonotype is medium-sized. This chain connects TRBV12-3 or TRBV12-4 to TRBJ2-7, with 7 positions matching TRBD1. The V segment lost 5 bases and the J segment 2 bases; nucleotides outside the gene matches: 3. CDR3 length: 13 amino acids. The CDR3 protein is CASSRTGTYEQYF. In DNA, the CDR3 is TGTGCCAGCAGTCGGACAGGAACCTACGAGCAGTACTTC.

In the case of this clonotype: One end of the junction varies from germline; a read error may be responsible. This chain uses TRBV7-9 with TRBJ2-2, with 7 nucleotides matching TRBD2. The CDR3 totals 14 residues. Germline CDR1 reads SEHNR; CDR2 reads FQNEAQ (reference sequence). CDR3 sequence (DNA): TGTGCCAGCAGCACCGGGACTATCACCCGGGAGCTGCTTTTT. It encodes CASSTGTITRELLF.

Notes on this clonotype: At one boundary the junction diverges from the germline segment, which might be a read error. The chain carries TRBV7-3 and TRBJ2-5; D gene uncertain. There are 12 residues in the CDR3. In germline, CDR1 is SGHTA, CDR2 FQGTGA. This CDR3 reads CSSSSVMETQYF. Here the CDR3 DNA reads TGTTCCAGCAGCTCGGTTATGGAGACCCAGTACTTC.

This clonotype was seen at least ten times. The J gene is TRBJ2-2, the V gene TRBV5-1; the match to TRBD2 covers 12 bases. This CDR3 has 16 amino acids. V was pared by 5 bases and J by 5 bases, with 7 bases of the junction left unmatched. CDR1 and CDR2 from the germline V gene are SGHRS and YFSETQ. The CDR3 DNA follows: TGCGCCAGCAGACTAGCGGGAGGAATGGGGACCGGGGAGCTGTTTTTT. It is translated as CASRLAGGMGTGELFF. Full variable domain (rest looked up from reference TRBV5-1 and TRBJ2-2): KAGVTQTPRYLIKTRGQQVTLSCSPISGHRSVSWYQQTPGQGLQFLFEYFSETQRNKGNFPGRFSGRQFSNSRSEMNVSTLELGDSALYLCASRLAGGMGTGELFFGEGSRLTVL.

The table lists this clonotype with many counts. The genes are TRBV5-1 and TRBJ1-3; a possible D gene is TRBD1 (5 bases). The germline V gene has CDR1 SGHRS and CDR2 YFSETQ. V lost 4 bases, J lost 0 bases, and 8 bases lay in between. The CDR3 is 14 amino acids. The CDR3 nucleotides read TGCGCCAGCAGCCGGACAAGCTCTGGAAACACCATATATTTT. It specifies CASSRTSSGNTIYF.

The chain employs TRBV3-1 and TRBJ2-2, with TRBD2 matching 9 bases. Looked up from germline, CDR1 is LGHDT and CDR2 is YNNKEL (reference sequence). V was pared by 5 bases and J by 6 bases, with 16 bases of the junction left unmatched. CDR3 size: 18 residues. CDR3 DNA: TGTGCCAGCAGCTCAGGGGGAATTAGCGGGAGTCGCGCCGGGGAGCTGTTTTTT. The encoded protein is CASSSGGISGSRAGELFF.

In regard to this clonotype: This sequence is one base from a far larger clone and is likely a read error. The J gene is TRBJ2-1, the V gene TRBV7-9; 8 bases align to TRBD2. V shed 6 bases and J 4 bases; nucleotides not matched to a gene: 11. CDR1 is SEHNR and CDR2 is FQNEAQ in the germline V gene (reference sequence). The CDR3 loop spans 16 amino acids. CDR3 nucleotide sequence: TGTGCCAGCAGGGCACGGGGGGGAGTGGGTTACAATGAGCAGTTCTTC. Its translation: CASRARGGVGYNEQFF.

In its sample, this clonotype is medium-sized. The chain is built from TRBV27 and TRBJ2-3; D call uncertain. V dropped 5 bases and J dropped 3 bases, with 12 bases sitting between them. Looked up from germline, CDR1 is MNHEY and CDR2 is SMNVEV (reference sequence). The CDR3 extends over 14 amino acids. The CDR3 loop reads CASSRGSITDTQYF. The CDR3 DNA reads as TGTGCCAGCAGTAGAGGATCGATAACAGATACGCAGTATTTT.

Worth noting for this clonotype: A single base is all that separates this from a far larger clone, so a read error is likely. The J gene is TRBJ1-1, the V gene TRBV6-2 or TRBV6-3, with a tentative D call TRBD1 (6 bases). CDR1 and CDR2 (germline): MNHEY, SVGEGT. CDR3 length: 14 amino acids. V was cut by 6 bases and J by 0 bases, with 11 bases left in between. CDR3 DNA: TGTGCCAGCAGGAGATCAGGGGTGAACACTGAAGCTTTCTTT. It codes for CASRRSGVNTEAFF.

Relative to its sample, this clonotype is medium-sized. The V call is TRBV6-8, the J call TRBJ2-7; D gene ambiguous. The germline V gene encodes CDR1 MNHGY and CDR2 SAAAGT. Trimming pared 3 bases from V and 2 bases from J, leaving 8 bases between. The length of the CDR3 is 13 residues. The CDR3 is CASSYRAAYEQYF. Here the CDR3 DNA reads TGTGCCAGCAGTTATAGGGCAGCCTACGAGCAGTACTTC.

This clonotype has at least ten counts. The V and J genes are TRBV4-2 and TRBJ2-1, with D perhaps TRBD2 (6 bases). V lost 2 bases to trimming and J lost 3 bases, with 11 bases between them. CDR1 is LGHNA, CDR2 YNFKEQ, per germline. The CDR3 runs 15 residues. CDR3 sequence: CASSQRTNNYNEQFF. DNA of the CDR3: TGTGCCAGCAGCCAAAGGACTAACAACTACAATGAGCAGTTCTTC.

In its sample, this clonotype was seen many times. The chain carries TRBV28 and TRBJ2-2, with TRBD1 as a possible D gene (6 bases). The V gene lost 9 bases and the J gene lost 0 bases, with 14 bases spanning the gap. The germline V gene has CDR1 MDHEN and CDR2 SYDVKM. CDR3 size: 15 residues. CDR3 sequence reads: CASLGGSTNTGELFF. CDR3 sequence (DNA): TGTGCCAGTCTAGGGGGAAGTACGAACACCGGGGAGCTGTTTTTT.

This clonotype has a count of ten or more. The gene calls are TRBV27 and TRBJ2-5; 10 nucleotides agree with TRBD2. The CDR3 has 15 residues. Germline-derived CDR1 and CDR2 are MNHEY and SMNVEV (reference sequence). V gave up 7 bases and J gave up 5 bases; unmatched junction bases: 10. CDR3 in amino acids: CASKSSGRAGETQYF. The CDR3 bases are TGTGCCAGCAAGTCGAGCGGGAGGGCCGGGGAGACCCAGTACTTC.

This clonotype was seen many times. DNA for the CDR3: TGTGCCAGCAGGCAGACAGAAAATGAAAAACTGTTTTTT. Translating gives CASRQTENEKLFF. The V and J genes are TRBV12-3 or TRBV12-4 and TRBJ1-4, with D perhaps TRBD1 (5 bases). CDR3 length equals 13 residues. With 6 bases removed from V and 5 bases from J, the gap between germline ends came to 10 bases.

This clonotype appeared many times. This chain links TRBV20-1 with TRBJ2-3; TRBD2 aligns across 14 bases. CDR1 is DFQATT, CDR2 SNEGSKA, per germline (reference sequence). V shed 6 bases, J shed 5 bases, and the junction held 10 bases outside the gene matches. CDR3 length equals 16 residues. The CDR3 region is CSAQRGLAGVVDTQYF. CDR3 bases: TGCAGTGCCCAGAGGGGACTAGCGGGAGTTGTAGATACGCAGTATTTT.

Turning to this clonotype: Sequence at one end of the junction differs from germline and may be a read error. This chain's CDR3 is CVSTQSSDTLYGYTF. DNA of the CDR3: TGTGTCAGCACCCAATCCTCCGATACTCTCTATGGCTACACATTC. V usage is TRBV6-2 or TRBV6-3 and J usage is TRBJ1-2; no clear D. The CDR3 loop spans 15 amino acids. The germline CDR1 and CDR2 sequences are MNHEY and SVGEGT.

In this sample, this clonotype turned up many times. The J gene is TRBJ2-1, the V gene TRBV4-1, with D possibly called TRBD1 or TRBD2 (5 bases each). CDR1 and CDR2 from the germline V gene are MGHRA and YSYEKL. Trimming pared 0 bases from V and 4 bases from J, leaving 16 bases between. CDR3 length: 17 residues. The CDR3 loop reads CASSQEAAGKGYNEQFF. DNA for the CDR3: TGCGCCAGCAGCCAAGAAGCGGCAGGGAAAGGATACAATGAGCAGTTCTTC.

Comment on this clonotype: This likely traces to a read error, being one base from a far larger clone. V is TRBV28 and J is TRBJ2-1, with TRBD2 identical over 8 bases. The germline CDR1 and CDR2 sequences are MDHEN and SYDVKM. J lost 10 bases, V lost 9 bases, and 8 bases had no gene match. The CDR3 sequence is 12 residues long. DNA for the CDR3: TGTGCCAGAGGGCAAAGACTAGCGGAGCAGTTCTTC. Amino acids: CARGQRLAEQFF.

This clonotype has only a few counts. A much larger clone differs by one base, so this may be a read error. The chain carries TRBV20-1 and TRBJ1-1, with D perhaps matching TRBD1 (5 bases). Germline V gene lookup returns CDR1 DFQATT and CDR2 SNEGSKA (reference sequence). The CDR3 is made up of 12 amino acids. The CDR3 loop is CSTGRLNAEAFF. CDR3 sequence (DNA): TGCAGTACGGGACGGCTGAACGCTGAAGCTTTCTTT.

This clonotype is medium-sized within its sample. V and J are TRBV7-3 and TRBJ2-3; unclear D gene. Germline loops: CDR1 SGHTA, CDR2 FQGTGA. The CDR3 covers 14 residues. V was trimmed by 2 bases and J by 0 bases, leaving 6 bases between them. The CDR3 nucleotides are TGTGCCAGCAGCTTAGGGTTAAGCACAGATACGCAGTATTTT. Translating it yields CASSLGLSTDTQYF. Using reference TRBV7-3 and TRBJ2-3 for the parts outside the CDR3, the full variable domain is GAGVSQTPSNKVTEKGKYVELRCDPISGHTALYWYRQSLGQGPEFLIYFQGTGAADDSGLPNDRFFAVRPEGSVSTLKIQRTERGDSAVYLCASSLGLSTDTQYFGPGTRLTVL.

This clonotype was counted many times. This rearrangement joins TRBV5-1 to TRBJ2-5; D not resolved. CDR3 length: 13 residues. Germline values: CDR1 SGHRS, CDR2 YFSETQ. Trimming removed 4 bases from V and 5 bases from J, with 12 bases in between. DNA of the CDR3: TGCGCCAGCAGCGAAACCGGGTGGGAGACCCAGTACTTC. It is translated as CASSETGWETQYF.

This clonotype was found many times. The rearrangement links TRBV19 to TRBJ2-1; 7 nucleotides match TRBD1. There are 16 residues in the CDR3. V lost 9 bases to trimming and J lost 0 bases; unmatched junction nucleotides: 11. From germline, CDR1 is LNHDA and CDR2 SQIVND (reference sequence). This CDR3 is CARNTGEVYSYNEQFF. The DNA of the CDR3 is TGTGCCAGGAATACAGGGGAAGTTTACTCCTACAATGAGCAGTTCTTC.

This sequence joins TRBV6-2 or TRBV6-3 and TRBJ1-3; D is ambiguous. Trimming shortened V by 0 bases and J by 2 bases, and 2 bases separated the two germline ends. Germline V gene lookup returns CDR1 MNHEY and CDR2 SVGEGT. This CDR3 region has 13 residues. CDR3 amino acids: CASSYSAGNTIYF. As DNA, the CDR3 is TGTGCCAGCAGTTACTCAGCTGGAAACACCATATATTTT.

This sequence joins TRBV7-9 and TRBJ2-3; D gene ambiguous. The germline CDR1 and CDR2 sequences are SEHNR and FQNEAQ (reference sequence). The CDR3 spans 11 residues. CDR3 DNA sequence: TGTCAAATTTTGTCTACAGATACGCAGTATTTT. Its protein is CQILSTDTQYF.

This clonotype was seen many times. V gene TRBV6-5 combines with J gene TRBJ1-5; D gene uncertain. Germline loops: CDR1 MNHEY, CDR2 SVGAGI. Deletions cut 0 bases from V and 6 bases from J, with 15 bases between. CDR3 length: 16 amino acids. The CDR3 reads CASSYSNRASGQPQHF. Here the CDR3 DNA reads TGTGCCAGCAGTTACTCGAACCGGGCTTCGGGTCAGCCCCAGCATTTT.

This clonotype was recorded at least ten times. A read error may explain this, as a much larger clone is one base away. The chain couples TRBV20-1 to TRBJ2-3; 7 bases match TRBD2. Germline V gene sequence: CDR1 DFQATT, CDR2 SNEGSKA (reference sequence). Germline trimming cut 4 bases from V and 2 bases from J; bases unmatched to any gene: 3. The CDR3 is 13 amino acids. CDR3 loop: CSAKAGPTDTQYF. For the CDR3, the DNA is TGCAGTGCTAAAGCGGGACCCACAGATACGCAGTATTTT.

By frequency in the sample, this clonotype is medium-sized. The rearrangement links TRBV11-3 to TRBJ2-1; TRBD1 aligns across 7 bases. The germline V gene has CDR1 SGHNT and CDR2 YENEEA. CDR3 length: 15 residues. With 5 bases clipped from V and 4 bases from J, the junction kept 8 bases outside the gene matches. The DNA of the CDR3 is TGTGCCAGCAGCCAGGGGGTCCAGATATACAATGAGCAGTTCTTC. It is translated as CASSQGVQIYNEQFF.